Presented here are 5 T cell receptor beta chains from one specimen sequenced in a study of CD8 T cells in acute hepatitis C reinfection. Using immunoSEQ multiplex PCR, the repertoire was profiled, and TCRdb retains in-frame clones only, with some absent. The repertoire holds more than 1,200 clones, with around 50% as singletons. Findings of the study overall: Overrepresentation in the naive pool did not explain the preferential TRBV04 and TRBV06 usage seen in all groups.

Time point reported: acute HCV infection, within 168 days of estimated infection date. Hepatitis C virus-specific T cells were sequenced directly ex vivo without in vitro expansion. The sample here was HCV NS3-1073 tetramer-sorted CD8+ T cells from PBMCs, taken during acute infection. Receptors originate from a woman under 30 who spontaneously cleared hepatitis C infection.

The rearrangement joins TRBV4-2 to TRBJ2-7; D is ambiguous. This CDR3 region has 15 residues. V was shortened by 0 bases and J by 6 bases, with 15 bases between the two germline ends. Germline values: CDR1 LGHNA, CDR2 YNFKEQ. The CDR3 DNA reads TGTGCCAGCAGCCAAGAATTAGGGAAATGGGGCGAGCAGTACTTC. Translated, it gives CASSQELGKWGEQYF.

The V call is TRBV2, the J call TRBJ2-5, with D unclear. Germline V gene data show CDR1 as SNHLY and CDR2 as FYNNEI. Between the trimmed V and J ends, which lost 5 bases and 5 bases, there was a span of 24 bases. The CDR3 sequence is 17 residues long. The DNA of the CDR3 is TGTGCCAGCAGTCCGCACCTCAACGGGCCCCAAATCGAGACCCAGTACTTC. Translated: CASSPHLNGPQIETQYF. Full variable domain (rest looked up from reference TRBV2 and TRBJ2-5): EPEVTQTPSHQVTQMGQEVILRCVPISNHLYFYWYRQILGQKVEFLVSFYNNEISEKSEIFDDQFSVERPDGSNFTLKIRSTKLEDSAMYFCASSPHLNGPQIETQYFGPGTRLLVL.

Of note for this clone: The junction and the germline gene differ at one end; a read error may be behind it. The chain recombines TRBV4-1 with TRBJ2-7; TRBD2 aligns across 12 bases. The germline V gene has CDR1 MGHRA and CDR2 YSYEKL. CDR3 size: 16 residues. CDR3 DNA: TGTGCCAGCACCCCGGAGACTAGCGGGAGCGTGGGCGAGCAGTACTTC. Protein sequence: CASTPETSGSVGEQYF.

This clone has only a few counts. The sample has other DNA sequences that encode this CDR3 too. In DNA, the CDR3 is TGTGCCAGCAGTTTATCGATTCAGGGTTACGAGCAGTACTTC. Translation: CASSLSIQGYEQYF. The chain combines TRBV27 with TRBJ2-7, with D tentatively TRBD1 (5 bases). V was pared by 0 bases and J by 4 bases, with 10 bases between. The germline V gene encodes CDR1 MNHEY and CDR2 SMNVEV (reference sequence). The CDR3 spans 14 residues.

This chain joins TRBV5-1 and TRBJ2-7; perhaps TRBD2 as D (5 bases). Trimming cost V 4 bases and J 5 bases, with 16 bases left between them. There are 14 residues in the CDR3. From germline, CDR1 is SGHRS and CDR2 YFSETQ. Written as DNA, the CDR3 is TGCGCCAGCAGCGCCTACGGAGGTATCAACGAGCAGTACTTC. It yields the protein CASSAYGGINEQYF.